This TCR beta chain was profiled in a study of technical replicates of blood from a handful of donors. This CDR3 is built from 16 residues. V lost 0 bases and J lost 3, with 14 bases in between. From germline, CDR1 is MNHNY and CDR2 SVGAGI (reference sequence). TCRdb keeps only in-frame clones here, not all; method: immunoSEQ multiplex PCR. There are approximately 87,000 clones in the sample; approximately 94% occur only once, and roughly 0.26% lies in the top ten. The sequenced sample was T cells isolated from PBMCs. The receptor comes from a human donor in good health. V is TRBV6-6 and J is TRBJ1-1, with a weak D call TRBD1 (5 bases). The chain's CDR3 is CASSYSLSSGDTEAFF. The CDR3 region has the DNA TGTGCCAGCAGTTACTCACTGTCTTCGGGGGACACTGAAGCTTTCTTT.